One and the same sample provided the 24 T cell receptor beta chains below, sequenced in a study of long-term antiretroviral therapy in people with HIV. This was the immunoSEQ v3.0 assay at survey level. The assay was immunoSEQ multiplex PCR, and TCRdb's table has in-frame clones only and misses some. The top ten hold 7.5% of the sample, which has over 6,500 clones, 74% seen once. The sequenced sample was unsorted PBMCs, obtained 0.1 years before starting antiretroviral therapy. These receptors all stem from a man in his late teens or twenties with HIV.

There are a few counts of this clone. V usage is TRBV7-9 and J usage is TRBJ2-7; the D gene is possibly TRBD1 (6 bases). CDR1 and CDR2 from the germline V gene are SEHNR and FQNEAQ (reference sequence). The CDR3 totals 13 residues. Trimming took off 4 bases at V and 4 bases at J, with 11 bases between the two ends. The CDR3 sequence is CASSSGQTYEQYF. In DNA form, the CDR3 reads TGTGCCAGCAGCTCCGGACAGACTTACGAGCAGTACTTC.

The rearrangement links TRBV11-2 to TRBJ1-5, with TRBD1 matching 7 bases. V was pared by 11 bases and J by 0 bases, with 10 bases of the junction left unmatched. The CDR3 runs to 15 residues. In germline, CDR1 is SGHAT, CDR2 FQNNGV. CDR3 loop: CASSRDSYSNQPQHF. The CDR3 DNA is TGTGCCTCCTCCCGGGACAGCTATAGCAATCAGCCCCAGCATTTT.

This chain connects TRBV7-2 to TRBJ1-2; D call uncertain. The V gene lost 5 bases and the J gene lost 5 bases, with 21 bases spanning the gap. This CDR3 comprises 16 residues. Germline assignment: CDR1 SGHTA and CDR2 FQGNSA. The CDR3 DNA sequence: TGTGCCAGCAGCCTATACCCGACTGCACGCACTTATGGCTACACCTTC. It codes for CASSLYPTARTYGYTF.

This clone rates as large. CDR3 sequence (DNA): TGCGCCAGCAGTGAGGGGTGGCCGAACACTGAAGCTTTCTTT. Its translation: CASSEGWPNTEAFF. The chain carries TRBV10-1 and TRBJ1-1, with unresolved D. CDR3 length equals 14 residues. Trimming stripped 2 bases from V and 1 base from J, with 8 bases between. The germline CDR1 and CDR2 sequences are WNHNN and SYGVQD (reference sequence).

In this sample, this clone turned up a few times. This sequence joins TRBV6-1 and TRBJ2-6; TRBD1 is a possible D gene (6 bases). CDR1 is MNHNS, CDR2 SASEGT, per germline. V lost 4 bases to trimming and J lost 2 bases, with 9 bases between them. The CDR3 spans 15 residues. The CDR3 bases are TGTGCCAGCAGTGTAGAGGGGGCTGGGGCCAACGTCCTGACTTTC. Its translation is CASSVEGAGANVLTF.

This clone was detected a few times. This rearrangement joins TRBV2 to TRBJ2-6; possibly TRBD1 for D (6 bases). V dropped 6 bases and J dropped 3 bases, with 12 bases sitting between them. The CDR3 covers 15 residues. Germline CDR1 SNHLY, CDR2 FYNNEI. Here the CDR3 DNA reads TGTGCCAGCAGGGGAACAGGGTATGGGGCCAACGTCCTGACTTTC. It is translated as CASRGTGYGANVLTF. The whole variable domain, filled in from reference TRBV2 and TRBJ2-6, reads EPEVTQTPSHQVTQMGQEVILRCVPISNHLYFYWYRQILGQKVEFLVSFYNNEISEKSEIFDDQFSVERPDGSNFTLKIRSTKLEDSAMYFCASRGTGYGANVLTFGAGSRLTVL.

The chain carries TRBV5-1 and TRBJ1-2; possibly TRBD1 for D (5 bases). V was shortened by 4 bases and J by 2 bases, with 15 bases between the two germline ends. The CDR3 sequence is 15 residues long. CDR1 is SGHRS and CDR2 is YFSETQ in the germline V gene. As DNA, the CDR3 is TGCGCCAGCAGCGTACCCGGGACTGACAACTATGGCTACACCTTC. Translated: CASSVPGTDNYGYTF.

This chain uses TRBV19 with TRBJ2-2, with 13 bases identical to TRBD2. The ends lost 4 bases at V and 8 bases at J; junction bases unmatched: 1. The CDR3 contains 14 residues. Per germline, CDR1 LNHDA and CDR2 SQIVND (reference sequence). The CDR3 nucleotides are TGTGCCAGTAGTACGGGACTAGCGGGGGGGGAGCTGTTTTTT. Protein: CASSTGLAGGELFF.

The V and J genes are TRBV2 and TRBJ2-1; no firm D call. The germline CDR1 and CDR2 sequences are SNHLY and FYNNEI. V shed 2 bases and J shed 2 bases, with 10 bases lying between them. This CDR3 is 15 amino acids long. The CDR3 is CASSESRLTYNEQFF. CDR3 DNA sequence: TGTGCCAGCAGTGAATCCAGGCTAACCTACAATGAGCAGTTCTTC.

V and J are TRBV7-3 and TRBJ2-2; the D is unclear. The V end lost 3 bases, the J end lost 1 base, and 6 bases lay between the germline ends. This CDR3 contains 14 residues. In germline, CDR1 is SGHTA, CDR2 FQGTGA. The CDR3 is CASSFFRNTGELFF. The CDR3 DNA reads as TGTGCCAGCAGCTTTTTCCGGAACACCGGGGAGCTGTTTTTT.

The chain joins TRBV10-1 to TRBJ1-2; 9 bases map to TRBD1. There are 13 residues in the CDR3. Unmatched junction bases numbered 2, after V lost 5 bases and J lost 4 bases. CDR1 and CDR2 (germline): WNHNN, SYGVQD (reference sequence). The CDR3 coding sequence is TGCGCCAGCAGTTCGACAGGGGGCTATGGCTACACCTTC. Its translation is CASSSTGGYGYTF.

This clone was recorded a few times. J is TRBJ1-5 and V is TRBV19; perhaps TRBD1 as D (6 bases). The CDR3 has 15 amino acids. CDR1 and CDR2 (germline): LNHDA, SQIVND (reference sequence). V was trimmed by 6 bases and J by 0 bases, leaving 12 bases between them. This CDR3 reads CASSQGQHSNQPQHF. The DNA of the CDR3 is TGTGCCAGTAGCCAAGGACAGCATAGCAATCAGCCCCAGCATTTT.

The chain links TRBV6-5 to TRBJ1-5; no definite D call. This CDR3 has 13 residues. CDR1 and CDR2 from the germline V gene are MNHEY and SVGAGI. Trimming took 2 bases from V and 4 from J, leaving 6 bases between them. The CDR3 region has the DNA TGTGCCAGCAGTTACGGCGGGAATCAGCCCCAGCATTTT. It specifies CASSYGGNQPQHF.

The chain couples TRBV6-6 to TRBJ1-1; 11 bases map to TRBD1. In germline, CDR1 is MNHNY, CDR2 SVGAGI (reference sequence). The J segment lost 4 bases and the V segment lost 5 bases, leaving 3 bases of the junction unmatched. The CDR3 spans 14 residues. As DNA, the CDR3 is TGTGCCAGCAGTCGCGGGACAGGGGGCACTGAAGCTTTCTTT. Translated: CASSRGTGGTEAFF.

For the CDR3, the DNA is TGCGCCAGCAGCCTCGGGACAGGGGAAGGGGAGCAGTTCTTC. Its protein is CASSLGTGEGEQFF. The V call is TRBV5-1, the J call TRBJ2-1; 10 bases match TRBD1. Germline V CDR1 and CDR2: SGHRS, YFSETQ. V was pared by 4 bases and J by 10 bases, with 8 bases of the junction left unmatched. The CDR3 contains 14 residues. The complete variable domain, with remaining parts taken from reference TRBV5-1 and TRBJ2-1, reads KAGVTQTPRYLIKTRGQQVTLSCSPISGHRSVSWYQQTPGQGLQFLFEYFSETQRNKGNFPGRFSGRQFSNSRSEMNVSTLELGDSALYLCASSLGTGEGEQFFGPGTRLTVL.

The CDR3 sequence: CASSFGQGEGYEQYV. DNA of the CDR3: TGCGCCAGCAGTTTCGGACAGGGTGAAGGCTACGAGCAGTACGTC. The V call is TRBV4-1, the J call TRBJ2-7; 8 bases are a match to TRBD1. The V and J ends lost 6 bases and 3 bases, in that order; junction bases with no gene match: 10. The CDR3 runs to 15 residues. Germline V gene lookup returns CDR1 MGHRA and CDR2 YSYEKL.

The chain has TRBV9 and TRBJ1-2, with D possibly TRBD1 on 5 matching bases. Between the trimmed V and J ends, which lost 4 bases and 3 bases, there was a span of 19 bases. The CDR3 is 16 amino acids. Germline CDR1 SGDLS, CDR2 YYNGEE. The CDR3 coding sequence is TGTGCCAGCAGCTCCTCGAGGGGCCGACTAGACTATGGCTACACCTTC. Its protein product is CASSSSRGRLDYGYTF.

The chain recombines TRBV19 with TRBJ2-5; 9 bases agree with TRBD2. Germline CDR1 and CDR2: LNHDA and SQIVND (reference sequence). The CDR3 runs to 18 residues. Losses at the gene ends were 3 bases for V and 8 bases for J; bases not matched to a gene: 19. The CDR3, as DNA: TGTGCCAGTAGTATTGGTGCTTGGGCTAGCGGGGCCCGAGGAACCCAGTACTTC. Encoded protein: CASSIGAWASGARGTQYF.

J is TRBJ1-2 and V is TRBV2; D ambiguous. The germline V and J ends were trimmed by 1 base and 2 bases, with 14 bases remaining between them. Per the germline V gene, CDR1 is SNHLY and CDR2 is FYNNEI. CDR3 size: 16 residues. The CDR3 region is CASSEGPVVVNYGYTF. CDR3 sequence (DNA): TGTGCCAGCAGTGAAGGCCCCGTTGTGGTCAACTATGGCTACACCTTC.

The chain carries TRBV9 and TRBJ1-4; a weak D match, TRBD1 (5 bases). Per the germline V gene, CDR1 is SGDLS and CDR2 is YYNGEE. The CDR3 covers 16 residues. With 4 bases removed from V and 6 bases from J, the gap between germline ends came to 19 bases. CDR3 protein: CASSTYGRGVDEKLFF. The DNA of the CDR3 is TGTGCCAGCAGCACATACGGTCGGGGGGTGGATGAAAAACTGTTTTTT.

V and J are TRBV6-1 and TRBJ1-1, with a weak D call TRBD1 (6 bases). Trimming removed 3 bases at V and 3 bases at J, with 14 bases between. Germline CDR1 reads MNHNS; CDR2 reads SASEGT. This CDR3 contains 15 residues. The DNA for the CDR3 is TGTGCCAGCAGTGAGAGCGGGGGCTGGGACACTGAAGCTTTCTTT. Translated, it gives CASSESGGWDTEAFF.

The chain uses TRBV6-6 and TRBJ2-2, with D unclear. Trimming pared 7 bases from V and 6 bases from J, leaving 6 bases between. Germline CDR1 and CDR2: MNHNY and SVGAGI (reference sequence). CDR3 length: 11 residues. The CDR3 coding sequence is TGTGCCAGCACTAAGGCCGGGGAGCTGTTTTTT. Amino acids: CASTKAGELFF.

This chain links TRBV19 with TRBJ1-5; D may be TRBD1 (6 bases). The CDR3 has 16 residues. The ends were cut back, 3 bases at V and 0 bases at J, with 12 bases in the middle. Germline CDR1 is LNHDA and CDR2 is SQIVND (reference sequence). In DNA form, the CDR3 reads TGTGCCAGTAGTATGGATGGGGGCCCTAGCAATCAGCCCCAGCATTTT. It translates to CASSMDGGPSNQPQHF.

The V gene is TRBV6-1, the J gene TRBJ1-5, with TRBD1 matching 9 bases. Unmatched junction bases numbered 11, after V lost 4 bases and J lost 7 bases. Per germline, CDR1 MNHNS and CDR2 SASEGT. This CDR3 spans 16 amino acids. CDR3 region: CASSAGEGQGGQPQHF. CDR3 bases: TGTGCCAGCAGTGCTGGGGAGGGACAGGGAGGCCAGCCCCAGCATTTT.